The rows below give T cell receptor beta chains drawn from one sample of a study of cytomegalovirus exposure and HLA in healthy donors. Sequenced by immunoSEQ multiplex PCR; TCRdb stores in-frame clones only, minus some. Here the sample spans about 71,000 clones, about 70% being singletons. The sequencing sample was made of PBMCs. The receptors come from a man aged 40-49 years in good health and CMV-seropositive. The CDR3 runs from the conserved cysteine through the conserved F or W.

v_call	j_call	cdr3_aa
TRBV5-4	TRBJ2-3	CASSTGLAGYTQYF
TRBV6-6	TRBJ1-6	CASRAMGRVNNSPLHF
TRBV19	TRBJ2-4	CASSRFRVDKNIQYF
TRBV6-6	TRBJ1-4	CASSPSEKLFF
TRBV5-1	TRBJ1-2	CASSTLGQGYGYTF
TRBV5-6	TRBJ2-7	CASSRYTGSYEQYF
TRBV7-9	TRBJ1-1	CASSLDQLLNTEAFF
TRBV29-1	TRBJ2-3	CSVGTSGTYTDTQYF
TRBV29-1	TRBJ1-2	CSVELGQGSGYTF
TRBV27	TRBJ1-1	CASSVGTAKETEAFF
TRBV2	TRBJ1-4	CASSLTGGEKLFF
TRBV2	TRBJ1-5	CASSEAGQRSNQPQHF